This TCR beta chain stems from a study of T cell responses to AZD1222 COVID-19 vaccine. Notes on the study in general: Vaccine-associated CD4 TCRs ranged over spike, dominating at 160-218 and 743-854. Epitopes outside B.1.351 and B.1.1.7 mutated regions reportedly drew nearly half of spike TCRs. Clonal diversity was possibly underestimated, and the donors were mostly white British, with more females. Baseline testing showed seropositivity in only a handful of AZD1222 recipients.

V trimming: 1 base; J trimming: 7 bases; junction bases outside the gene matches: 4. Per germline, CDR1 SGHTA and CDR2 FQGNSA. This CDR3 comprises 14 residues. The protocol was immunoSEQ multiplex PCR, while the TCRdb copy is restricted to in-frame clones and leaves out a portion. The sample lists 95,000 to 100,000 clones; 90% were seen once. As regards this clone: As yet, its antigen is unknown.

The TCR originated in an adult in good health. The chain carries TRBV7-2 and TRBJ2-1; TRBD1 matches at 7 bases. The sample consisted of peripheral blood, taken on day 0 of AZD1222 vaccination. This chain's CDR3 is CASSLVQTGNEQFF. The CDR3 nucleotides are TGTGCCAGCAGCTTAGTCCAGACAGGGAATGAGCAGTTCTTC.